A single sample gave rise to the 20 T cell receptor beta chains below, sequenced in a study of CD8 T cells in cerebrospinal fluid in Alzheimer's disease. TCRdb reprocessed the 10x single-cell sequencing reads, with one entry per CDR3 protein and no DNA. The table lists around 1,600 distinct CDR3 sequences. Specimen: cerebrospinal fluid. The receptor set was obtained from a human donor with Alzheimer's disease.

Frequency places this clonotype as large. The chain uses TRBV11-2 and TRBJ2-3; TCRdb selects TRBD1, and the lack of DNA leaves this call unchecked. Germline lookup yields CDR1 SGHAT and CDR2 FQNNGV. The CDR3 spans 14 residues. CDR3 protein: CASSLWAISDTQYF. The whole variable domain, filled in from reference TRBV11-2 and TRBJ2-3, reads EAGVAQSPRYKIIEKRQSVAFWCNPISGHATLYWYQQILGQGPKLLIQFQNNGVVDDSQLPKDRFSAERLKGVDSTLKIQPAKLEDSAVYLCASSLWAISDTQYFGPGTRLTVL.

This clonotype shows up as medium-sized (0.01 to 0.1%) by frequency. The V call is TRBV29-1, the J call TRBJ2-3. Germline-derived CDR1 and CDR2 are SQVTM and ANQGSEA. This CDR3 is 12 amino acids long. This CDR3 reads CSVGSRPDTQYF.

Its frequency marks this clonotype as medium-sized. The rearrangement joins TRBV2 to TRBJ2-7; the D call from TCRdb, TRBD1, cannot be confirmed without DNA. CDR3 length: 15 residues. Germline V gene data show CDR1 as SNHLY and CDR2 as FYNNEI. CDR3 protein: CASSRTGTPSYEQYF.

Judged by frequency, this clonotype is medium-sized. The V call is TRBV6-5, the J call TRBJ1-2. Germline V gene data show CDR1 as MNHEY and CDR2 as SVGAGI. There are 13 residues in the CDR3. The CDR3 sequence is CASSYLGRNGYTF.

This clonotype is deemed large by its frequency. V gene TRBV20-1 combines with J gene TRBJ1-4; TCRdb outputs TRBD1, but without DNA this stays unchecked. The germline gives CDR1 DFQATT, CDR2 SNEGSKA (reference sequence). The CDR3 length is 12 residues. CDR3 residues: CSADQGDEKLFF.

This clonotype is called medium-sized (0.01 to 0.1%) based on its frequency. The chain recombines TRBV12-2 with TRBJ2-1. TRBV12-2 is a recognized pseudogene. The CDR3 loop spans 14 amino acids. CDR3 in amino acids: CASRSFSSVNEQFF.

This CDR3 is CASSVTGLSSYEQYF. V gene TRBV5-1 combines with J gene TRBJ2-7; TCRdb's assignment of TRBD1 cannot be checked, as there is no DNA. The V gene's germline CDR1 is SGHRS and CDR2 YFSETQ. The CDR3 has 15 residues.

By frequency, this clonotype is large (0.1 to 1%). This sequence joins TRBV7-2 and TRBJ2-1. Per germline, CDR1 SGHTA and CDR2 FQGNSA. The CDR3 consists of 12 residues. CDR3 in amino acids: CASSFSYNEQFF.

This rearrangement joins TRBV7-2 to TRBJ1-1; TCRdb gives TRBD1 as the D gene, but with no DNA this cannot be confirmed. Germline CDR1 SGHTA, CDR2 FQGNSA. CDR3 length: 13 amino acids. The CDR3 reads CASSLSGGTEAFF. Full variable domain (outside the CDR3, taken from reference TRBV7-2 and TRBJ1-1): GAGVSQSPSNKVTEKGKDVELRCDPISGHTALYWYRQSLGQGLEFLIYFQGNSAPDKSGLPSDRFSAERTGGSVSTLTIQRTQQEDSAVYLCASSLSGGTEAFFGQGTRLTVV.

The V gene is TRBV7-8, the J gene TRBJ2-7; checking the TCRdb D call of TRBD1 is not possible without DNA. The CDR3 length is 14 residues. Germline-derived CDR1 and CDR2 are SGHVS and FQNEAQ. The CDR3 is CASSPRGQGIEQYF.

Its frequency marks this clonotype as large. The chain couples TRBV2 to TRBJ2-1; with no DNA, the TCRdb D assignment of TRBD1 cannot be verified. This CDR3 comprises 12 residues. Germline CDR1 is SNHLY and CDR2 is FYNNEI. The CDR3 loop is CASSGDSPEQFF. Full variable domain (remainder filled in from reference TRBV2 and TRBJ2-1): EPEVTQTPSHQVTQMGQEVILRCVPISNHLYFYWYRQILGQKVEFLVSFYNNEISEKSEIFDDQFSVERPDGSNFTLKIRSTKLEDSAMYFCASSGDSPEQFFGPGTRLTVL.

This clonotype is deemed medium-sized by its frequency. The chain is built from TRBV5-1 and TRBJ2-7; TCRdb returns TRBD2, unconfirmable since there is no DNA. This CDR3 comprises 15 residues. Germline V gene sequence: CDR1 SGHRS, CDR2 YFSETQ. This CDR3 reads CASSSGGAETYEQYF.

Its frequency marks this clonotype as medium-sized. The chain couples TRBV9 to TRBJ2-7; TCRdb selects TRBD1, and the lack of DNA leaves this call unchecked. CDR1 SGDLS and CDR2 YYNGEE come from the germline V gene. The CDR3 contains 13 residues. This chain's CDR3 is CASSPGFPYEQYF.

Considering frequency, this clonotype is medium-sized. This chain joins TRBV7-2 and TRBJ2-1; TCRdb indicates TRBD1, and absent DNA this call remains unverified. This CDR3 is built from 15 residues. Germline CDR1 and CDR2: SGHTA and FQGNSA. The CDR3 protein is CASSLNLDRGYEQFF.

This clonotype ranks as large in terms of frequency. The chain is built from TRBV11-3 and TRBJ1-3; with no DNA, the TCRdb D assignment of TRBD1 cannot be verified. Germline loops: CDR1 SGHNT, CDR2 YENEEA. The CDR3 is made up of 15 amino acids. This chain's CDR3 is CASSFRTQGGNTIYF.

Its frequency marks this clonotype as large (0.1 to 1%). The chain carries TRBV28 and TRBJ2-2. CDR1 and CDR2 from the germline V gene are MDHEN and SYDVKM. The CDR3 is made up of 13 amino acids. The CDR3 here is CASSYWTAGELFF.

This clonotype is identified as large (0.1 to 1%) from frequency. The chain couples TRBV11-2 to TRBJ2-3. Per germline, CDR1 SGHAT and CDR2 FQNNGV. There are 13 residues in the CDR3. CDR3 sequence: CASSLDLKDTQYF. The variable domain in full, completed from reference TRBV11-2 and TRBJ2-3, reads EAGVAQSPRYKIIEKRQSVAFWCNPISGHATLYWYQQILGQGPKLLIQFQNNGVVDDSQLPKDRFSAERLKGVDSTLKIQPAKLEDSAVYLCASSLDLKDTQYFGPGTRLTVL.

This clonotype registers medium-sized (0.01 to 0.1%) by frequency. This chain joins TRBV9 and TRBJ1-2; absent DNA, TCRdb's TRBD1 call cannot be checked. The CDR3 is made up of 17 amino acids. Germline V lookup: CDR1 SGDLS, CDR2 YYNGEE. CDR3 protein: CASSVALGGLANYGYTF. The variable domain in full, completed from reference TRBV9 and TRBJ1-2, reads DSGVTQTPKHLITATGQRVTLRCSPRSGDLSVYWYQQSLDQGLQFLIQYYNGEERAKGNILERFSAQQFPDLHSELNLSSLELGDSALYFCASSVALGGLANYGYTFGSGTRLTVV.

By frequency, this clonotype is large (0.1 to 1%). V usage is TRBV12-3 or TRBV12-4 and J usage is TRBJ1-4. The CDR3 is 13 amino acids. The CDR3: CASRGPGYEKLFF.

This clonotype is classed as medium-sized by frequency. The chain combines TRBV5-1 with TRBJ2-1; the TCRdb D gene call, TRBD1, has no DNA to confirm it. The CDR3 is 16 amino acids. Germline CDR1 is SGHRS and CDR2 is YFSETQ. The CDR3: CASSADGGNVDNEQFF. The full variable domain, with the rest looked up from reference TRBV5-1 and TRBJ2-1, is KAGVTQTPRYLIKTRGQQVTLSCSPISGHRSVSWYQQTPGQGLQFLFEYFSETQRNKGNFPGRFSGRQFSNSRSEMNVSTLELGDSALYLCASSADGGNVDNEQFFGPGTRLTVL.